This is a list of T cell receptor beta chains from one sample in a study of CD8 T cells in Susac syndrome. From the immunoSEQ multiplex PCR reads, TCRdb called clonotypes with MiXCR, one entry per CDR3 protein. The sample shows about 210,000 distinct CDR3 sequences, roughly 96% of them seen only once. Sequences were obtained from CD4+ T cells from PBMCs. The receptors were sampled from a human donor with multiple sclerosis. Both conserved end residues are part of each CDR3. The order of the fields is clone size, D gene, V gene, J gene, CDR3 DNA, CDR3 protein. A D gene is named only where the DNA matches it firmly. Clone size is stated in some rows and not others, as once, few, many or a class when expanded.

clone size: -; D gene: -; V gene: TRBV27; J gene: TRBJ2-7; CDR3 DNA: TGTGCCAGCAGCCAAGACTCCGGATACGAGCAGTACTTC; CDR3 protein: CASSQDSGYEQYF
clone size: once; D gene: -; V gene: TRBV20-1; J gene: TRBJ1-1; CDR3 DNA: TGCAGTGCTATCAGGAGGGTCATAACTGAAGCTTTCTTT; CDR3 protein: CSAIRRVITEAFF
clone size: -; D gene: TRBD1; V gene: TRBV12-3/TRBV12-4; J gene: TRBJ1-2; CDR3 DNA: TGTGCCAGCAGCCCTCACACAAAGACAGGGAGTGGCTACACCTTC; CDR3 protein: CASSPHTKTGSGYTF
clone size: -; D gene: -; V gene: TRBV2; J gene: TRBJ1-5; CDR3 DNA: TGTGCCAGCAGTGTGTTAGGGAACGGCAATCAGCCCCAGCATTTT; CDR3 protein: CASSVLGNGNQPQHF
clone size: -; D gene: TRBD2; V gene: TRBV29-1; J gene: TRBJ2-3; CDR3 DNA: TGCAGCGTCGGACTAGCGGGGGGAGATACGCAGTATTTT; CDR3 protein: CSVGLAGGDTQYF
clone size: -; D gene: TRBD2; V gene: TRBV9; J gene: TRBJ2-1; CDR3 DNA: TGTGCCAGCAGCGTAGTCCCCGGGACTAGAGGCAATGAGCAGTTCTTC; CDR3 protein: CASSVVPGTRGNEQFF
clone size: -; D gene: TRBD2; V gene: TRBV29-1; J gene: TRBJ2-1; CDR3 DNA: TGCAGCGTTAGGGGGACTAGCGGGAGGGATAGCTCCTACAATGAGCAGTTCTTC; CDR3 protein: CSVRGTSGRDSSYNEQFF
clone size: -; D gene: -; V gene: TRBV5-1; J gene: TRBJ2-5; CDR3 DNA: TGCGCCAGCAGCTTGGGGACTAACAGGGACGTAGGGACCCAGTACTTC; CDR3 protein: CASSLGTNRDVGTQYF
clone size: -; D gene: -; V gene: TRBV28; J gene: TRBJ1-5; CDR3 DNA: TGTGCCAGCAGTCCAACGGGGCTTATAAATCAGCCCCAGCATTTT; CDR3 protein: CASSPTGLINQPQHF
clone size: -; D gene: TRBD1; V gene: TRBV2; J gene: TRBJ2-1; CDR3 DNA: TGTGCCAGCAGTGAAAGGGACAGGGCCATCAATGAGCAGTTCTTC; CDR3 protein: CASSERDRAINEQFF
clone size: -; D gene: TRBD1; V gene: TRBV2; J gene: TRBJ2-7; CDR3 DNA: TGTGCCAGCAGTGACCCAGGACAGGGATACTACGAGCAGTACTTC; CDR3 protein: CASSDPGQGYYEQYF
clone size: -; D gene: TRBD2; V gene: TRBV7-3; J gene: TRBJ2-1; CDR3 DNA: TGTGCCAGCAGCTCTTCGGGGGGGCAGTACAATGAGCAGTTCTTC; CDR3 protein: CASSSSGGQYNEQFF
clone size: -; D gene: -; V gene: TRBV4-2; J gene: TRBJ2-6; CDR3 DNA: TGTGCCAGCAGCCATTACAGAGGCTTGCCCTCTGGGGCCAACGTCCTGACTTTC; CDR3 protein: CASSHYRGLPSGANVLTF
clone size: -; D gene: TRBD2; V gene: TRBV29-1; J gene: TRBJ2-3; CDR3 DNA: TGCAGCGTACCGCGGGAGAGGACAGATACGCAGTATTTT; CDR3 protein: CSVPRERTDTQYF
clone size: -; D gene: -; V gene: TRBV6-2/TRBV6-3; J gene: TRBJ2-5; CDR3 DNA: TGTGCCAGCAGTCAGGGTCCAGAGACCCAGTACTTC; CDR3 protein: CASSQGPETQYF
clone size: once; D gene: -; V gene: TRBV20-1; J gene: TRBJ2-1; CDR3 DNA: TGCAGTGCTAGGGCGGACTTCCCCACCGGTGAGCAGTTCTTC; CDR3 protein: CSARADFPTGEQFF
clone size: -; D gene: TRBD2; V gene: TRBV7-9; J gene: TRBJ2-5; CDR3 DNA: TGTGCCAGCACCACGGGACTAGTCTTCGAGACCCAGTACTTC; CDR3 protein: CASTTGLVFETQYF
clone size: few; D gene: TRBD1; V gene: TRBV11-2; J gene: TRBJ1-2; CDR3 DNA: TGTGCCAGCAGCCCATCAACAGGGGAGGGCGGCTACACCTTC; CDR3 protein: CASSPSTGEGGYTF
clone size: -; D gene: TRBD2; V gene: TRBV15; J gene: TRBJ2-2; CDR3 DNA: TGTGCCACCAGCAGAGATCCCGTGGTAGCGGGGGCAGGCGGGGAGCTGTTTTTT; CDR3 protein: CATSRDPVVAGAGGELFF
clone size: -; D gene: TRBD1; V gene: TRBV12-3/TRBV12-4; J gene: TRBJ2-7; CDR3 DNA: TGTGCCAGCAGTCCTCGGACAGGGTTTGGGGAGCAGTACTTC; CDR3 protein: CASSPRTGFGEQYF
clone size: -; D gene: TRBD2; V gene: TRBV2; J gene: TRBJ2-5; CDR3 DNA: TGTGCCAGCAGGGATACTAGCGGCCAAGAGACCCAGTACTTC; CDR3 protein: CASRDTSGQETQYF
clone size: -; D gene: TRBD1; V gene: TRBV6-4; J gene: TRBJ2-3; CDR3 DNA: TGTGCCAGCAGCTACAGGGGGCATTTGACAGATACGCAGTATTTT; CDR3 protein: CASSYRGHLTDTQYF
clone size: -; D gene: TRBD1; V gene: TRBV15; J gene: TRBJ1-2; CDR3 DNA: TGTGCCACCAGCAGCGGGGGACAGGTTGTCTATGGCTACACCTTC; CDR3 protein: CATSSGGQVVYGYTF
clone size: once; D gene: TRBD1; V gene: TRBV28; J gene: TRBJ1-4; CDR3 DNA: TGTGCCAGCAGTTCAACACAGGGGACCCTAGGTGAAAAACTGTTTTTT; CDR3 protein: CASSSTQGTLGEKLFF
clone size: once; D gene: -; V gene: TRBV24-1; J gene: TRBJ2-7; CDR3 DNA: TGTGCCACCAGTGTAGCATTCTACGAGCAGTACTTC; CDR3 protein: CATSVAFYEQYF
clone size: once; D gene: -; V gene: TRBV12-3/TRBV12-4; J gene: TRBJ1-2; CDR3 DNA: TGTGCCAGCAGTAGGATCCGGGACATTTATGGCTACACCTTC; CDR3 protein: CASSRIRDIYGYTF
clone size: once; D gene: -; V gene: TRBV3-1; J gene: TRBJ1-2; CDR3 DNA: TGTGCCAGCAGCCCACAGGGATTGTCTGGCTACACCTTC; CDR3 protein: CASSPQGLSGYTF
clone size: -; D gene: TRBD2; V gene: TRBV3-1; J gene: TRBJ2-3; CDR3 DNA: TGTGCCAGCAGCCAAGTCTGGGAAGTAGCGGGGTTACGGAATACGCAGTATTTT; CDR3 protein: CASSQVWEVAGLRNTQYF
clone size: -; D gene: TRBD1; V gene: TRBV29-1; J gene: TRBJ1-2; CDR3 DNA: TGCAGCGTCGAACTTAGACAGGGTGGGTCTTGGGGCTACACCTTC; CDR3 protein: CSVELRQGGSWGYTF
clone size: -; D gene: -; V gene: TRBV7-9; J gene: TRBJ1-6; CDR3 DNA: TGTGCCAGCAGCTTAGAGGCCTATAATTCACCCCTCCACTTT; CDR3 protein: CASSLEAYNSPLHF
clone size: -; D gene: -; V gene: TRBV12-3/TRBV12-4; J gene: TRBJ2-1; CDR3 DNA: TGTGCCAGCAGTCCTGTGACAGGTAGCAATGAGCAGTTCTTC; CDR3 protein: CASSPVTGSNEQFF
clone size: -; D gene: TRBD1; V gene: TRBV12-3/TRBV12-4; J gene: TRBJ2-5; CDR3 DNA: TGTGCCAGCAGTCTTGACAGGGCCTGGGAGACCCAGTACTTC; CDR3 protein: CASSLDRAWETQYF
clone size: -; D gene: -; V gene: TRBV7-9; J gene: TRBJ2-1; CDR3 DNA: TGTGCCAGCAGCTTAGCCCTCTTAAGGGAGAGCTCCTACAATGAGCAGTTCTTC; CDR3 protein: CASSLALLRESSYNEQFF
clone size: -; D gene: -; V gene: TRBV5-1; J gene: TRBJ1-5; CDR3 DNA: TGCGCCAGCAGCCTGGGGGCCCAAACGGGCAATCAGCCCCAGCATTTT; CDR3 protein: CASSLGAQTGNQPQHF
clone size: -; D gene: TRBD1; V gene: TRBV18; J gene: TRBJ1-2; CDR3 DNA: TGTGCCAGCTCACAAAGGGACAGTCGCTACACCTTC; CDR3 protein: CASSQRDSRYTF
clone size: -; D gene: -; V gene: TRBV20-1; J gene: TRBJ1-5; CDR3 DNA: TGCAGTGCGACGGGCGGGGTTGGCAATCAGCCCCAGCATTTT; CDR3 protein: CSATGGVGNQPQHF
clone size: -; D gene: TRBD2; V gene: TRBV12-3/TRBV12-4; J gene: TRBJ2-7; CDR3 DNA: TGTGCCAGCAGTCGAATGACTAGCGGGACCCTGGACTCCTACGAGCAGTACTTC; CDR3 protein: CASSRMTSGTLDSYEQYF
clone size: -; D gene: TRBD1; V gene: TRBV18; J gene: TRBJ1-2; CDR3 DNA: TGTGCCAGCTCACCCATGGACAGGAGCTATGGCTACACCTTC; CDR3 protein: CASSPMDRSYGYTF
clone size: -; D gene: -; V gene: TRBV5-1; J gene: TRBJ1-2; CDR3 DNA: TGCGCCAGCAGCCCCCAAGACGGAAACTATGGCTACACCTTC; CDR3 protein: CASSPQDGNYGYTF
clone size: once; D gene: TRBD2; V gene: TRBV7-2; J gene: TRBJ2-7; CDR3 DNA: TGTGCCAGCAGCTTTCAAAGCGGGAGGGCCGACGAGCAGTACTTC; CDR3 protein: CASSFQSGRADEQYF
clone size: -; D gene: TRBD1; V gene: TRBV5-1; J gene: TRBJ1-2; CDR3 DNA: TGCGCCAGCAGCACCGGGATACAGGGGTATTATGGCTACACCTTC; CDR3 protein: CASSTGIQGYYGYTF
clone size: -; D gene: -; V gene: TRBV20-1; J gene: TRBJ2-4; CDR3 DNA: TGCAGTGCCGGTCCCCGTGGAGCGGCATCCAAAAACATTCAGTACTTC; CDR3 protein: CSAGPRGAASKNIQYF
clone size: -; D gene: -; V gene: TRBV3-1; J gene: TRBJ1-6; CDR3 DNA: TGTGCCAGCAGCCAAGATGGCAGGTGGGGGAATTCACCCCTCCACTTT; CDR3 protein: CASSQDGRWGNSPLHF
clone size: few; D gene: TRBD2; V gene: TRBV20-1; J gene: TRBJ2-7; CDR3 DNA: TGCAGTGCTACTAGCGGGAGGCCCGAGCAGTACTTC; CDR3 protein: CSATSGRPEQYF
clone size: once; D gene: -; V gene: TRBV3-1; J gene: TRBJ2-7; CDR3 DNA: TGTGCCAGCAGCCTTCGGACCCAAAAGGAGCAGTACTTC; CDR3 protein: CASSLRTQKEQYF
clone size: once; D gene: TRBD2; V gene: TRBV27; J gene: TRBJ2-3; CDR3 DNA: TGTGCCAGCAGCCCCCTGACTAGCGGGGGGGCCTATAGGGATACGCAGTATTTT; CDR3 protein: CASSPLTSGGAYRDTQYF
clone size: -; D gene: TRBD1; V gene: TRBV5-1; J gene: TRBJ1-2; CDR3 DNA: TGCGCCAGCAGCTACTTGGTCGGGGTCCGGGACAGCATCTATGGCTACACCTTC; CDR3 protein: CASSYLVGVRDSIYGYTF
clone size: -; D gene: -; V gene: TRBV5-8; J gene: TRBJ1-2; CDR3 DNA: TGTGCCAGCAGCTTGGGTGTAATCCAAAGCTATGGCTACACCTTC; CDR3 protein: CASSLGVIQSYGYTF
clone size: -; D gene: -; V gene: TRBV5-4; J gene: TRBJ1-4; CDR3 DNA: TGTGCCAGCAGTACCGGGGGAAGGGCTGAAAAACTGTTTTTT; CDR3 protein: CASSTGGRAEKLFF
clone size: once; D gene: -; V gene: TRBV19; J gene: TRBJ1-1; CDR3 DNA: TGTGCCAGTAGCATCGGTACGGCGGGTGAAGCTTTCTTT; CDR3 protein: CASSIGTAGEAFF
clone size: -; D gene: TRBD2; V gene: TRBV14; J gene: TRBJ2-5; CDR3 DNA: TGTGCCAGCAGCCTGGTCCTAGCGGGAGGAGAGGCCCAGTACTTC; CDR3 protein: CASSLVLAGGEAQYF
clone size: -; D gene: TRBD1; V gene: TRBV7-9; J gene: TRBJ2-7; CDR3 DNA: TGTGCCAGCAGCCGGGGACAGAACTCCTACGAGCAGTACTTC; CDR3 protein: CASSRGQNSYEQYF
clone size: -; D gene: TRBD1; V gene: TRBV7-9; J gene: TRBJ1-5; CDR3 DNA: TGTGCCAGCAGCACCGGAACAGGGGGCTTGATGAGCAATCAGCCCCAGCATTTT; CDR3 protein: CASSTGTGGLMSNQPQHF
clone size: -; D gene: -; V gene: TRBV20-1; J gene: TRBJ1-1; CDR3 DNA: TGCAGTGCTAGAGATAGGATTCAAACGCCGGCTTTCTTT; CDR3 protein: CSARDRIQTPAFF
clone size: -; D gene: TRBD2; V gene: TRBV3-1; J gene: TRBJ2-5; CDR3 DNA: TGTGCCAGCAGCCAAGTAGGCGGGAGGAGAGAGACCCAGTACTTC; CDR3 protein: CASSQVGGRRETQYF
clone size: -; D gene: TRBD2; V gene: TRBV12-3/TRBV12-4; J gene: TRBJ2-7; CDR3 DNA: TGTGCCAGCAGTCCGTCACCTGAGGCTAGCGGCTCCTACGAGCAGTACTTC; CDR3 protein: CASSPSPEASGSYEQYF
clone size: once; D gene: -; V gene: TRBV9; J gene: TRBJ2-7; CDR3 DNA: TGTGCCAGCAGCGTAGGGTTAGCTTACGAGCAGTACTTC; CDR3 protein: CASSVGLAYEQYF